These T cell receptor beta chains were read from a single sample in a study of beta chain features in type 1 diabetes. The protocol was immunoSEQ multiplex PCR, while the TCRdb copy is restricted to in-frame clones and leaves out a portion. The sample lists fewer than 350,000 clones; approximately 15% were seen once. Specimen: naive CD4+ T cells from blood. These receptors were taken from a man younger than 35 with type 1 diabetes. The CDR3 runs from the conserved cysteine through the conserved F or W. The D gene is left open where the match is weak.

>TRBD1|TRBJ2-5|TRBV5-1
CASSLLGQVRETQYF
>.|TRBJ2-1|TRBV6-6
CASSSRGTQGYNEQFF
>.|TRBJ1-5|TRBV11-2
CASSLGRTVNSNQPQHF
>.|TRBJ1-2|TRBV9
CASSVGTAYYGYTF
>.|TRBJ1-6|TRBV9
CASSVGRASESPLHF
>.|TRBJ2-6|TRBV2
CASSGGRISGANVLTF
>.|TRBJ2-4|TRBV21-1
CASSKTGLKGQYF
>TRBD1|TRBJ1-2|TRBV7-9
CASTPTGAYGYTF
>.|TRBJ1-5|TRBV29-1
CSVLSSGNQPQHF
>.|TRBJ1-2|TRBV19
CASSYYYGYTF
>.|TRBJ2-3|TRBV6-1
CASSERWRTDTQYF
>TRBD2|TRBJ2-3|TRBV2
CASSESSGSTDTQYF
>TRBD1|TRBJ2-2|TRBV30
CAWSTSDRAVGGTGELFF
>.|TRBJ2-2|TRBV5-1
CASSFFTNTGELFF
>.|TRBJ1-1|TRBV11-2
CASRQTEGEAFF
>.|TRBJ1-2|TRBV19
CASTLTAVNYGYTF
>TRBD2|TRBJ2-4|TRBV7-8
CASSLELAGGNIQYF
>.|TRBJ2-7|TRBV11-2
CASSQRPLTGQGNEQYF
>.|TRBJ2-7|TRBV5-6
CASSWGAGTVRSSYEQYF
>TRBD1|TRBJ2-4|TRBV7-2
CASSPDWTGRNIQYF
>.|TRBJ1-1|TRBV7-9
CASSLTVASEAFF
>.|TRBJ1-6|TRBV11-2
CASSLAPRERNSPLHF
>TRBD2|TRBJ2-1|TRBV6-4
CASSLTGLAGGTEQFF
>.|TRBJ2-1|TRBV5-1
CASSSLAPTEHNEQFF
>.|TRBJ2-5|TRBV20-1
CSAKPRETQYF
>TRBD1|TRBJ2-1|TRBV27
CASSLSGFWGQGADEQFF
>.|TRBJ2-5|TRBV11-2
CASSSLRQSQETQYF
>TRBD1|TRBJ1-1|TRBV29-1
CSGNRGGTEAFF
>TRBD1|TRBJ2-1|TRBV27
CASSSRGRVNNEQFF
>TRBD2|TRBJ2-7|TRBV5-6
CASSFLAGETF
>.|TRBJ2-5|TRBV18
CASSPKQRLIQETQYF
>.|TRBJ1-2|TRBV7-9
CASSVRQDSYGYTF
>TRBD1|TRBJ2-5|TRBV5-8
CASSLGDRIQETQYF
>.|TRBJ1-2|TRBV6-5
CASSYLGEGGYTF
>TRBD2|TRBJ2-3|TRBV5-1
CASSLLPSGSTDTQYF
>TRBD2|TRBJ2-3|TRBV5-1
CASSPGTSGIDTQYF
>.|TRBJ2-7|TRBV29-1
CSVADSDSGRPYEQYF
>.|TRBJ2-1|TRBV18
CASSPTSIQDREQFF
>.|TRBJ2-3|TRBV30
CAWSLGGASTDTQYF
>.|TRBJ2-7|TRBV13
CASSPPRSHEQYF
>.|TRBJ1-6|TRBV7-8
CASSLGREESPLHF
>TRBD1|TRBJ2-7|TRBV11-3
CASSLRTGEYEQYF
>.|TRBJ2-2|TRBV30
CAWSVSGANTGELFF
>.|TRBJ1-1|TRBV19
CASSIETGVNTEAFF
>.|TRBJ2-1|TRBV7-2
CASSWTAQRHGREQFF
>TRBD2|TRBJ2-1|TRBV28
CASSFLMGGNEQFF
>TRBD1|TRBJ1-1|TRBV14
CASSPRRDRDTEAFF
>TRBD2|TRBJ2-3|TRBV7-6
CASSLAVRGGHMDTQYF